The T cell receptor (beta chain) described here comes from a study of blood T cells in healthy people across ages. Study outcomes and limitations: Higher naive T cell percentage went strongly together with higher TCR beta diversity. Among long-lived donors, naive CD4+ cells were more numerous and diversity higher than in aged donors.

A note on this clonotype: Its antigen is undetermined.

The CDR3 length is 15 residues. V was cut by 4 bases and J by 7 bases, with 14 bases left in between. Per germline, CDR1 MNHEY and CDR2 SVGEGT. The second PCR ran roughly 7 to 11 cycles with a sample-barcoded 5' primer and J-beta primers. Tags on each cDNA molecule came from a template-switch adaptor with 12 random nucleotides. TCRdb re-called the 5' RACE reads with MiXCR, one entry per CDR3 protein. The table shows approximately 850,000 distinct CDR3 sequences, with 58% occurring only once. Sequencing used blood. This chain links TRBV6-2 or TRBV6-3 with TRBJ1-6; TRBD1 might be the D (6 bases). This clonotype originated in a young man in good health. The CDR3 protein is CASSSTGTGNSPLHF. CDR3 in DNA: TGTGCCAGCAGTTCAACAGGCACAGGGAATTCACCCCTCCACTTT.